This is a list of T cell receptor beta chains from one sample in a study of T cell responses to AZD1222 COVID-19 vaccine. Generated by immunoSEQ multiplex PCR, the TCRdb table keeps only in-frame clones and is missing some. The table shows approximately 100,000 clones, with about nine tenths occurring only once. Sequenced material: peripheral blood, taken on day 0 of AZD1222 vaccination. Receptor source: an adult in good health. CDR3s include the opening cysteine and the closing phenylalanine or tryptophan. The D gene is left open where the match is weak. The size of a clone is reported for some rows only, either as once, few or many, or as a class for expanded clones.

cdr3_aa	cdr3_nt	clone_size	v_call	j_call	d_call	cdr3_length
CSVWISSYEQYF	TGCAGCGTTTGGATAAGCTCCTACGAGCAGTACTTC	.	TRBV29-1	TRBJ2-7	.	12
CASSELMGREKLFF	TGTGCCAGCAGTGAGCTTATGGGGCGGGAAAAACTGTTTTTT	.	TRBV6-1	TRBJ1-4	.	14
CASSSAGTSGHNEQFF	TGTGCCAGCAGCAGCGCCGGGACTAGCGGCCACAATGAGCAGTTCTTC	.	TRBV7-2	TRBJ2-1	TRBD2	16
CASSPQPTDTQYF	TGTGCCAGTAGTCCGCAACCAACAGATACGCAGTATTTT	.	TRBV19	TRBJ2-3	.	13
CAVHNLPYEQYF	TGTGCCGTCCACAACCTCCCCTACGAGCAGTACTTC	.	TRBV7-9	TRBJ2-7	.	12
CASSLVQGAYGYTF	TGTGCCAGCAGCTTAGTACAGGGAGCCTATGGCTACACCTTC	.	TRBV11-2	TRBJ1-2	.	14
CASGGSTDTQYF	TGCGCCAGCGGGGGTAGCACAGATACGCAGTATTTT	.	TRBV5-1	TRBJ2-3	.	12
CASSLGGAADTQYF	TGTGCCAGCAGCCTCGGGGGGGCCGCAGATACGCAGTATTTT	once	TRBV7-3	TRBJ2-3	TRBD2	14
CASSRGELFF	TGTGCCAGCAGCCGAGGGGAACTGTTTTTT	.	TRBV28	TRBJ1-4	.	10
CASSLQGAGNTGELFF	TGTGCCAGCAGCTTACAGGGGGCGGGAAACACCGGGGAGCTGTTTTTT	.	TRBV7-2	TRBJ2-2	TRBD1	16
CASSFDGPRGYTF	TGTGCCAGCAGTTTTGACGGGCCGAGGGGCTACACCTTC	many	TRBV12-3/TRBV12-4	TRBJ1-2	.	13
CASSSLGNPWEQYF	TGTGCCAGCAGTTCTCTCGGGAACCCTTGGGAGCAGTACTTC	.	TRBV27	TRBJ2-7	.	14
CASSLSAGNTIYF	TGTGCCAGCAGTTTATCGGCTGGAAACACCATATATTTT	.	TRBV28	TRBJ1-3	.	13
CASSLDPQYPYGYTF	TGCGCCAGCAGCTTGGACCCGCAGTACCCCTATGGCTACACCTTC	.	TRBV5-1	TRBJ1-2	.	15
CASSPTGLGRGALGNEQFF	TGTGCCAGCAGTCCCACCGGACTGGGCAGGGGGGCGTTGGGCAATGAGCAGTTCTTC	.	TRBV6-6	TRBJ2-1	.	19
CSASHRRSVLTEAFF	TGCAGTGCTAGTCACAGGAGGTCCGTGTTAACTGAAGCTTTCTTT	.	TRBV20-1	TRBJ1-1	.	15
CASSFGNSNQPQHF	TGTGCCAGCAGTTTTGGGAACAGTAATCAGCCCCAGCATTTT	.	TRBV27	TRBJ1-5	.	14
CSARVEGYTF	TGCAGTGCTAGAGTCGAGGGTTACACCTTC	.	TRBV20-1	TRBJ1-2	.	10
CASSTSSGSNTGELFF	TGTGCCAGCTCGACGTCTAGCGGTTCGAACACCGGGGAGCTGTTTTTT	.	TRBV18	TRBJ2-2	TRBD2	16
CAWREGRWSNQPQHF	TGTGCCTGGAGGGAGGGACGGTGGAGCAATCAGCCCCAGCATTTT	.	TRBV30	TRBJ1-5	.	15
CASSLVVPRGTDTQYF	TGTGCCAGCAGCTTAGTGGTACCCAGGGGCACAGATACGCAGTATTTT	.	TRBV7-8	TRBJ2-3	.	16
CASSPPDSLNSGNTIYF	TGTGCCAGCAGCCCACCAGACAGTCTCAACTCTGGAAACACCATATATTTT	.	TRBV11-2	TRBJ1-3	.	17
CASCCELDTEAFF	TGTGCCTCCTGCTGCGAGTTGGACACTGAAGCTTTCTTT	.	TRBV19	TRBJ1-1	.	13
CASSQQDQPETQYF	TGTGCCAGCAGCCAACAGGACCAACCAGAGACCCAGTACTTC	.	TRBV7-2	TRBJ2-5	.	14
CASSALGGTGVRLFF	TGTGCCAGCAGCGCTTTGGGGGGGACAGGGGTTCGGTTGTTTTTT	.	TRBV7-8	TRBJ1-4	TRBD1	15
CASSFSLEGTEAFF	TGTGCCAGCAGCTTCTCTCTTGAAGGCACTGAAGCTTTCTTT	.	TRBV7-2	TRBJ1-1	.	14
CASSGRTGGWSSGNTIYF	TGTGCCAGCAGTGGTCGGACAGGGGGGTGGTCTTCTGGAAACACCATATATTTT	.	TRBV6-1	TRBJ1-3	TRBD1	18
CATSLLAGGGETQYF	TGTGCCACGTCGCTATTAGCGGGAGGGGGGGAGACGCAGTATTTT	many	TRBV15	TRBJ2-3	TRBD2	15
CASFVRTKNTEAFF	TGTGCCAGTTTTGTCCGGACAAAGAACACTGAAGCTTTCTTT	.	TRBV21-1	TRBJ1-1	.	14
CASSLVGSRRYEAFF	TGTGCCAGCAGCTTAGTGGGGAGCAGGAGATATGAAGCTTTCTTT	.	TRBV11-1	TRBJ1-1	.	15
CASSNGGLNGNTIYF	TGTGCCAGCAGTAACGGGGGTTTGAATGGAAACACCATATATTTT	.	TRBV7-8	TRBJ1-3	.	15
CASSDRVDTEAFF	TGTGCCAGCAGCGACAGGGTTGACACTGAAGCTTTCTTT	.	TRBV2	TRBJ1-1	TRBD1	13
CASSPDVFYDGYTF	TGTGCCAGCAGCCCGGACGTTTTCTACGATGGCTACACCTTC	.	TRBV7-2	TRBJ1-2	.	14
CAWSHGRVRTDTQYF	TGTGCCTGGAGCCATGGGCGAGTCAGGACAGATACGCAGTATTTT	.	TRBV30	TRBJ2-3	.	15
CASSGQSYQPQHF	TGTGCCAGCAGCGGACAGAGTTATCAGCCCCAGCATTTT	.	TRBV28	TRBJ1-5	.	13
CASSDGVAGNTIYF	TGTGCCAGCAGTGATGGGGTGGCTGGAAACACCATATATTTT	once	TRBV2	TRBJ1-3	.	14
CASSPRDRYTEAFF	TGTGCCAGCAGTCCCAGGGACAGGTACACTGAAGCTTTCTTT	.	TRBV28	TRBJ1-1	TRBD1	14
CASSPKTGTNYEQYF	TGTGCCAGTAGCCCGAAAACCGGGACCAACTACGAGCAGTACTTC	.	TRBV19	TRBJ2-7	.	15
CSVGPHTGAEQYF	TGCAGCGTTGGTCCGCATACAGGAGCGGAGCAGTACTTC	.	TRBV29-1	TRBJ2-7	.	13
CASSSGTSGGYTGELFF	TGTGCCAGCAGCTCGGGGACTAGCGGGGGGTACACCGGGGAGCTGTTTTTT	.	TRBV11-2	TRBJ2-2	TRBD2	17
CASSSGDSVAYGYTF	TGTGCCAGCAGTTCAGGGGACAGCGTTGCATATGGCTACACCTTC	.	TRBV6-5	TRBJ1-2	TRBD1	15
CASSRDSMGGYTF	TGTGCCAGCAGCCGGGACTCAATGGGGGGCTACACCTTC	.	TRBV7-9	TRBJ1-2	.	13
CAWKRLANTEAFF	TGTGCCTGGAAAAGGCTAGCGAACACTGAAGCTTTCTTT	.	TRBV30	TRBJ1-1	.	13
CASVDREEGYTF	TGTGCCAGCGTGGACAGGGAGGAGGGCTACACCTTC	.	TRBV19	TRBJ1-2	TRBD1	12
CASSPGRGTDTQYF	TGTGCCAGCTCACCAGGTCGAGGCACAGATACGCAGTATTTT	.	TRBV18	TRBJ2-3	.	14
CASSESYGTEAFF	TGCGCCAGCAGTGAGAGTTACGGGACTGAAGCTTTCTTT	.	TRBV10-2	TRBJ1-1	.	13
CASSLVADDEQYF	TGCGCCAGCAGCTTGGTGGCAGACGACGAGCAGTACTTC	.	TRBV5-1	TRBJ2-7	.	13
CASSQVAGGWELFF	TGTGCCAGCAGCCAAGTAGCGGGCGGTTGGGAGCTGTTTTTT	.	TRBV14	TRBJ2-2	TRBD2	14
CASSPSAVVDTQYF	TGTGCCAGCAGCCCCTCGGCGGTTGTTGATACGCAGTATTTT	.	TRBV7-2	TRBJ2-3	.	14
CASSPQNSYNEQFF	TGTGCCAGCAGTCCCCAAAACTCCTACAATGAGCAGTTCTTC	.	TRBV28	TRBJ2-1	.	14